This T cell receptor (beta chain) was captured by sequencing in a study of cytomegalovirus exposure and HLA in healthy donors. PCR was performed using 60 Vbeta and 13 Jbeta primers. Measured with immunoSEQ multiplex PCR; TCRdb has only the in-frame clones, and not every one. This table has approximately 220,000 clones, 65% to 80% appearing once. Overall study findings and caveats: It was reported that TCR beta sequences correctly inferred the HLA-A and HLA-B alleles for most subjects. Presence/absence analyses rested on an assumption that sequencing depth was roughly uniform across donors. Cytomegalovirus-associated TCR beta chains were listed, numbering some 180.

CDR3 length equals 13 residues. Germline V lookup: CDR1 SNHLY, CDR2 FYNNEI. The V gene lost 8 bases and the J gene lost 4 bases, with 15 bases spanning the gap. As for this clone: The antigen remains unidentified.

Sequencing was carried out using PBMCs. V and J are TRBV2 and TRBJ2-7, with D possibly being TRBD2 (6 bases). This TCR came from a girl aged 2 to 9 in good health and CMV-seronegative. CDR3 region: CASVRGAGYEQYF. CDR3 nucleotide sequence: TGTGCCAGCGTTCGAGGCGCGGGATACGAGCAGTACTTC.